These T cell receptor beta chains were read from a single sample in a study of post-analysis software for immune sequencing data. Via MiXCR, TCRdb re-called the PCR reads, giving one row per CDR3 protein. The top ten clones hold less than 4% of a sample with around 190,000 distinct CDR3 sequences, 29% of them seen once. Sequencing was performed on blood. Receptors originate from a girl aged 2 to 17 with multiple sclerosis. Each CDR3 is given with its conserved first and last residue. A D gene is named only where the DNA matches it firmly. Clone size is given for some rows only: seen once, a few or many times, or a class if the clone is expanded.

CDR3nt: TGTGCCAGCAGTGAAGCAGGCGGCGGAACCCAAGAGACCCAGTACTTC; CDR3aa: CASSEAGGGTQETQYF; len: 16; d_gene: -; abundance: many; j_gene: TRBJ2-5; v_gene: TRBV6-1
CDR3nt: TGTGCCAGGGCCGACGGACTGAACACTGAAGCTTTCTTT; CDR3aa: CARADGLNTEAFF; len: 13; d_gene: -; abundance: -; j_gene: TRBJ1-1; v_gene: TRBV19
CDR3nt: TGTGCCAGCAGTTTTGGGGATACGCAGTATTTT; CDR3aa: CASSFGDTQYF; len: 11; d_gene: -; abundance: many; j_gene: TRBJ2-3; v_gene: TRBV12-3/TRBV12-4
CDR3nt: TGCGCCAGCAGCTTGGACTCTAGACCTTGGGGAACTACTCGCTACACCTTC; CDR3aa: CASSLDSRPWGTTRYTF; len: 17; d_gene: -; abundance: -; j_gene: TRBJ1-2; v_gene: TRBV5-1
CDR3nt: TGCGCCAGCAGCCAAGATCGAGAAAAACGGTTTTTT; CDR3aa: CASSQDREKRFF; len: 12; d_gene: -; abundance: -; j_gene: TRBJ1-4; v_gene: TRBV4-1
CDR3nt: TGCGCCAGCAGCCAACGGGCAGGGTCGGCCGAGCAGTACTTC; CDR3aa: CASSQRAGSAEQYF; len: 14; d_gene: -; abundance: few; j_gene: TRBJ2-7; v_gene: TRBV4-1
CDR3nt: TGCAGCGTTGAAGTCGGGGGAAGGTACGAGCAGTACTTC; CDR3aa: CSVEVGGRYEQYF; len: 13; d_gene: -; abundance: -; j_gene: TRBJ2-7; v_gene: TRBV29-1
CDR3nt: TGTGCCAGCAGTCAAAACGGAAGGGAGGAGACCCAGTACTTC; CDR3aa: CASSQNGREETQYF; len: 14; d_gene: -; abundance: many; j_gene: TRBJ2-5; v_gene: TRBV12-3/TRBV12-4
CDR3nt: TGTGCCAGCAGTCGCCGGGACAGGGTCTACAATGAGCAGTTCTTC; CDR3aa: CASSRRDRVYNEQFF; len: 15; d_gene: TRBD1; abundance: few; j_gene: TRBJ2-1; v_gene: TRBV12-3/TRBV12-4
CDR3nt: TGTGCCAGCACCCTGGGGAGGACCTACGAGCAGTACTTC; CDR3aa: CASTLGRTYEQYF; len: 13; d_gene: -; abundance: many; j_gene: TRBJ2-7; v_gene: TRBV28
CDR3nt: TGCGCCTACTCCCGGGACCCCTCGAACGGGGAGCTGTTTTTT; CDR3aa: CAYSRDPSNGELFF; len: 14; d_gene: -; abundance: few; j_gene: TRBJ2-2; v_gene: TRBV5-1
CDR3nt: TGTGCCAGCAGCACCGACAGGGTCCGGGCGACTGAAGCTTTCTTT; CDR3aa: CASSTDRVRATEAFF; len: 15; d_gene: TRBD1; abundance: -; j_gene: TRBJ1-1; v_gene: TRBV11-2
CDR3nt: TGCGCCAGCAGCTGGCCCCGGGACAGGGGGGACTCAGATACGCAGTATTTT; CDR3aa: CASSWPRDRGDSDTQYF; len: 17; d_gene: TRBD1; abundance: -; j_gene: TRBJ2-3; v_gene: TRBV5-1
CDR3nt: TGTGCCAGCAGCCAAGATTGGAACACCGGGGAGCTGTTTTTT; CDR3aa: CASSQDWNTGELFF; len: 14; d_gene: -; abundance: few; j_gene: TRBJ2-2; v_gene: TRBV14
CDR3nt: TGTGCCAGCAGCCTCGGCAAGCTAGCGTTCAATGAGCAGTTCTTC; CDR3aa: CASSLGKLAFNEQFF; len: 15; d_gene: -; abundance: -; j_gene: TRBJ2-1; v_gene: TRBV3-1
CDR3nt: TGTGCCAGCAGCTCCGGCCACAGGGGTACTGAAGCTTTCTTT; CDR3aa: CASSSGHRGTEAFF; len: 14; d_gene: TRBD1; abundance: -; j_gene: TRBJ1-1; v_gene: TRBV11-2
CDR3nt: TGCGCCAGCAGCCATCGTCTCACAGGGCCCGGGGAGCTGTTTTTT; CDR3aa: CASSHRLTGPGELFF; len: 15; d_gene: -; abundance: -; j_gene: TRBJ2-2; v_gene: TRBV4-1
CDR3nt: TGTGCCAGTAGTAGTAGCGGGGGACTCACAGATACGCAGTATTTT; CDR3aa: CASSSSGGLTDTQYF; len: 15; d_gene: TRBD2; abundance: many; j_gene: TRBJ2-3; v_gene: TRBV19
CDR3nt: TGTGCCAGCAGCTTAACCTATGCGTTGGGCAGACCTTATGGCTACACCTTC; CDR3aa: CASSLTYALGRPYGYTF; len: 17; d_gene: -; abundance: many; j_gene: TRBJ1-2; v_gene: TRBV7-8
CDR3nt: TGTGCCAGCGACGACCGTGGACTAGCGGACACTGAAGCTTTCTTT; CDR3aa: CASDDRGLADTEAFF; len: 15; d_gene: -; abundance: many; j_gene: TRBJ1-1; v_gene: TRBV12-3/TRBV12-4
CDR3nt: TGTGCCAGCAGCCAATGGGACAGCCATAACTATGGCTACACCTTC; CDR3aa: CASSQWDSHNYGYTF; len: 15; d_gene: TRBD1; abundance: many; j_gene: TRBJ1-2; v_gene: TRBV3-1
CDR3nt: TGTGCCAGCACCCGATTGGACAGGAACACTGAAGCTTTCTTT; CDR3aa: CASTRLDRNTEAFF; len: 14; d_gene: -; abundance: -; j_gene: TRBJ1-1; v_gene: TRBV6-5
CDR3nt: TGCGCCAGCAGTCCGGACAGGGCTGGGGCCAACGTCCTGATTTTC; CDR3aa: CASSPDRAGANVLIF; len: 15; d_gene: TRBD1; abundance: few; j_gene: TRBJ2-6; v_gene: TRBV5-1
CDR3nt: TGTGCCAGCAGCCCTGGGAGGGTAGGGGGGAACACTGAAGCTTTCTTT; CDR3aa: CASSPGRVGGNTEAFF; len: 16; d_gene: -; abundance: few; j_gene: TRBJ1-1; v_gene: TRBV9
CDR3nt: TGCGCCAGCAGCTTGAGGCCCCAGGGAGGCAACGAGCAGTACTTC; CDR3aa: CASSLRPQGGNEQYF; len: 15; d_gene: -; abundance: -; j_gene: TRBJ2-7; v_gene: TRBV5-1
CDR3nt: TGCAGTGCTAGAGATCTCGGGCAGGGGGCCCTCCACTTT; CDR3aa: CSARDLGQGALHF; len: 13; d_gene: TRBD1; abundance: few; j_gene: TRBJ1-6; v_gene: TRBV20-1
CDR3nt: TGCAGTGCTAGAGATGGAGGGTTTCTAAGTCAGCCCCAGCATTTT; CDR3aa: CSARDGGFLSQPQHF; len: 15; d_gene: -; abundance: -; j_gene: TRBJ1-5; v_gene: TRBV20-1
CDR3nt: TGTGCCAGCAGCGACAGGATCGTCTACGAGCAGTACTTC; CDR3aa: CASSDRIVYEQYF; len: 13; d_gene: -; abundance: -; j_gene: TRBJ2-7; v_gene: TRBV7-9
CDR3nt: TGCAGTGCTAGAGGACGCACCGGACAGGGTATGGGCAATCAGCCCCAGCATTTT; CDR3aa: CSARGRTGQGMGNQPQHF; len: 18; d_gene: TRBD1; abundance: few; j_gene: TRBJ1-5; v_gene: TRBV20-1
CDR3nt: TGCAGTGCCTGGGGGGGGGCCGATGAGCAGTTCTTC; CDR3aa: CSAWGGADEQFF; len: 12; d_gene: -; abundance: -; j_gene: TRBJ2-1; v_gene: TRBV20-1
CDR3nt: TGTGCCAGCAGCTCAAACCACAAGGAAGAGCAGTACTTC; CDR3aa: CASSSNHKEEQYF; len: 13; d_gene: -; abundance: many; j_gene: TRBJ2-7; v_gene: TRBV7-9
CDR3nt: TGTGCCAGCAGCCAGTTTACCGGGACAGGGGGTGTCAACGAGCAGTACTTC; CDR3aa: CASSQFTGTGGVNEQYF; len: 17; d_gene: TRBD1; abundance: many; j_gene: TRBJ2-7; v_gene: TRBV4-2
CDR3nt: TGTGCCAGCAGCTTAATTAAGGGACAGGGACGAGAGACCCAGTACTTC; CDR3aa: CASSLIKGQGRETQYF; len: 16; d_gene: TRBD1; abundance: -; j_gene: TRBJ2-5; v_gene: TRBV7-8
CDR3nt: TGTGCCAGCCGAACGACAGGCGGCGAGCAGTACTTC; CDR3aa: CASRTTGGEQYF; len: 12; d_gene: -; abundance: many; j_gene: TRBJ2-7; v_gene: TRBV6-1
CDR3nt: TGCGCCAGCAGCGAACAAACAGGGGACGGTAATGGCTACACCTTC; CDR3aa: CASSEQTGDGNGYTF; len: 15; d_gene: TRBD1; abundance: -; j_gene: TRBJ1-2; v_gene: TRBV5-1
CDR3nt: TGTGCCAGCAGCTTGACAGGGGCTGGGGGCCACACCTTC; CDR3aa: CASSLTGAGGHTF; len: 13; d_gene: TRBD1; abundance: -; j_gene: TRBJ1-2; v_gene: TRBV5-8
CDR3nt: TGCAGCGTCTCCGGGACTTCCGTCTACGAGCAGTACTTC; CDR3aa: CSVSGTSVYEQYF; len: 13; d_gene: -; abundance: many; j_gene: TRBJ2-7; v_gene: TRBV29-1
CDR3nt: TGTGCCAGCAGCTCTCGACAGGGGGAGCCCCAGTACTTC; CDR3aa: CASSSRQGEPQYF; len: 13; d_gene: TRBD1; abundance: once; j_gene: TRBJ2-5; v_gene: TRBV5-6
CDR3nt: TGTGCCAGCAGCTTAGACCGAACCGGGGAGCTGTTTTTT; CDR3aa: CASSLDRTGELFF; len: 13; d_gene: -; abundance: few; j_gene: TRBJ2-2; v_gene: TRBV7-9
CDR3nt: TGCGCCAGCAGCTTGGTGGCTAGCGGGGGAGGTAGCTCCTACGAGCAGTACTTC; CDR3aa: CASSLVASGGGSSYEQYF; len: 18; d_gene: TRBD2; abundance: few; j_gene: TRBJ2-7; v_gene: TRBV5-1
CDR3nt: TGCGCCAGCAGCCCAAGACAGGCGTATGGCTACACCTTC; CDR3aa: CASSPRQAYGYTF; len: 13; d_gene: -; abundance: many; j_gene: TRBJ1-2; v_gene: TRBV5-1
CDR3nt: TGCAGTGCTAGATCCGGCGGGGACCCCTACAATGAGCAGTTCTTC; CDR3aa: CSARSGGDPYNEQFF; len: 15; d_gene: -; abundance: many; j_gene: TRBJ2-1; v_gene: TRBV20-1
CDR3nt: TGTGCCAGTAGTAAACTAGCGGGAGGCTACGAGCAGTACTTC; CDR3aa: CASSKLAGGYEQYF; len: 14; d_gene: TRBD2; abundance: -; j_gene: TRBJ2-7; v_gene: TRBV19
CDR3nt: TGCAGCGTTGGGGGGACAGGGGGTTCACCCCTCCACTTT; CDR3aa: CSVGGTGGSPLHF; len: 13; d_gene: TRBD1; abundance: -; j_gene: TRBJ1-6; v_gene: TRBV29-1
CDR3nt: TGTGCCAGCACCGGGGGCCCTCGTGAGCAGTACTTC; CDR3aa: CASTGGPREQYF; len: 12; d_gene: -; abundance: many; j_gene: TRBJ2-7; v_gene: TRBV6-5
CDR3nt: TGTGCCGGCAGTTTAGCAGGAAATGAGCAGTTCTTC; CDR3aa: CAGSLAGNEQFF; len: 12; d_gene: -; abundance: -; j_gene: TRBJ2-1; v_gene: TRBV12-3/TRBV12-4
CDR3nt: TGCGCCAGCAGTCGGGACGTCCTAGCCAAAAACATTCAGTACTTC; CDR3aa: CASSRDVLAKNIQYF; len: 15; d_gene: -; abundance: -; j_gene: TRBJ2-4; v_gene: TRBV5-1
CDR3nt: TGCGCCAGCAGCATACAACAGGGAAGGCCGGGCTACACCTTC; CDR3aa: CASSIQQGRPGYTF; len: 14; d_gene: -; abundance: -; j_gene: TRBJ1-2; v_gene: TRBV5-1
CDR3nt: TGCAGCGGAGCTCTGGACAGGGCGATAGACACGCAGTATTTT; CDR3aa: CSGALDRAIDTQYF; len: 14; d_gene: TRBD1; abundance: -; j_gene: TRBJ2-3; v_gene: TRBV29-1
CDR3nt: TGCGCCAGCAGCTTATCCCAGGGGGCGCGGGAGCAGTACTTC; CDR3aa: CASSLSQGAREQYF; len: 14; d_gene: TRBD1; abundance: many; j_gene: TRBJ2-7; v_gene: TRBV5-1
CDR3nt: TGCGCCAGCAGCACAACCTTTAGCGGCACAGATACGCAGTATTTT; CDR3aa: CASSTTFSGTDTQYF; len: 15; d_gene: -; abundance: many; j_gene: TRBJ2-3; v_gene: TRBV5-1
CDR3nt: TGTGCCAGCCAACCGGGCGGGGCGGATACGCAGTATTTT; CDR3aa: CASQPGGADTQYF; len: 13; d_gene: -; abundance: few; j_gene: TRBJ2-3; v_gene: TRBV18
CDR3nt: TGCAGTGCTAGAGACGTCTCGGGCCGCCAAGAGACCCAGTACTTC; CDR3aa: CSARDVSGRQETQYF; len: 15; d_gene: -; abundance: -; j_gene: TRBJ2-5; v_gene: TRBV20-1
CDR3nt: TGTGCCAGCAGCTTAGCACCGGGACTTGGGGACAATGAGCAGTTCTTC; CDR3aa: CASSLAPGLGDNEQFF; len: 16; d_gene: -; abundance: -; j_gene: TRBJ2-1; v_gene: TRBV7-2